Listed here are 31 T cell receptor beta chains from one sample, sequenced in a study of blood T cell repertoires in COVID-19. Measured with immunoSEQ multiplex PCR; TCRdb has only the in-frame clones, and not every one. The table shows a few hundred thousand clones, with 75% to 90% occurring only once. The sample taken for sequencing was peripheral blood. The receptor set was obtained from a woman aged 45 to 65 who had recovered from COVID-19.

Concerning this clone itself: One end of the junction varies from germline; a read error may be responsible. The rearrangement links TRBV29-1 to TRBJ2-2; TRBD1 matches at 7 bases. Per the germline V gene, CDR1 is SQVTM and CDR2 is ANQGSEA. The CDR3 sequence is 16 residues long. Written as DNA, the CDR3 is TGCAGCGTTCAAGAGGCCGGGACAGTGAACACCGGGGAGCTGTTTTTT. Amino acids: CSVQEAGTVNTGELFF.

The chain is built from TRBV5-1 and TRBJ2-1; 9 bases align to TRBD2. The CDR3 has 16 amino acids. Germline assignment: CDR1 SGHRS and CDR2 YFSETQ. V lost 0 bases, J lost 7 bases, and 8 bases stayed unmatched. The CDR3 DNA follows: TGCGCCAGCAGCTTGGCGACCCGCGGGAGGGGAAATGAGCAGTTCTTC. Translation: CASSLATRGRGNEQFF.

This chain joins TRBV27 and TRBJ2-7, with TRBD1 matching over 12 bases. The ends lost 5 bases at V and 6 bases at J; junction bases unmatched: 14. Germline V gives CDR1 MNHEY, CDR2 SMNVEV (reference sequence). This CDR3 has 17 amino acids. This chain's CDR3 is CASSPDLMGQGAGEQYF. In DNA, the CDR3 is TGTGCCAGCAGTCCCGACTTGATGGGACAGGGGGCCGGCGAGCAGTACTTC.

The V and J genes are TRBV15 and TRBJ1-1, with D unclear. V was clipped by 5 bases and J by 9 bases, with 13 bases between them. The CDR3 totals 12 residues. Germline CDR1 reads LNHNV; CDR2 reads YYDKDF (reference sequence). CDR3 in amino acids: CATSSFVTQAFF. CDR3 DNA sequence: TGTGCCACCAGCTCCTTCGTGACACAAGCTTTCTTT.

This clone was counted once. The chain couples TRBV4-3 to TRBJ2-1, with D unresolved. Between the trimmed V and J ends, which lost 0 bases and 3 bases, there was a span of 12 bases. CDR3 length: 16 amino acids. The V gene's germline CDR1 is LGHNA and CDR2 YSLEER. The CDR3 reads CASSQEIRFGYNEQFF. The DNA for the CDR3 is TGCGCCAGCAGCCAAGAGATCAGGTTCGGCTACAATGAGCAGTTCTTC.

The rearrangement links TRBV20-1 to TRBJ1-5, with a weak D call TRBD1 (6 bases). The CDR3 runs to 14 residues. Germline CDR1 is DFQATT and CDR2 is SNEGSKA (reference sequence). V lost 3 bases and J lost 4, with 13 bases in between. This CDR3 is CSASVAGVNQPQHF. In nucleotides, the CDR3 is TGCAGTGCTAGTGTGGCAGGGGTAAATCAGCCCCAGCATTTT.

The chain joins TRBV5-4 to TRBJ2-3, with 7 positions matching TRBD1. The CDR3 is made up of 16 amino acids. J lost 2 bases, V lost 5 bases, and 11 bases had no gene match. Germline V gives CDR1 SGHNT, CDR2 YYREEE (reference sequence). CDR3 amino acids: CASSSYTDRFTDTQYF. The CDR3 DNA is TGTGCCAGCAGTTCTTATACGGACAGGTTCACAGATACGCAGTATTTT.

V usage is TRBV7-3 and J usage is TRBJ2-2; D call uncertain. The V gene's germline CDR1 is SGHTA and CDR2 FQGTGA. V was pared by 1 base and J by 0 bases, with 12 bases between. The CDR3 is made up of 17 amino acids. The CDR3 spells CASSLRARQPNTGELFF. In DNA, the CDR3 is TGTGCCAGCAGCTTAAGGGCACGACAACCGAACACCGGGGAGCTGTTTTTT.

V gene TRBV5-1 combines with J gene TRBJ1-2; possible D gene TRBD1, 5 bases. Trimming left V 5 bases short and J 4 bases short, with 15 bases between. Germline V lookup: CDR1 SGHRS, CDR2 YFSETQ. The CDR3 covers 14 residues. This CDR3 reads CASRGSGIPYGYTF. The CDR3 DNA sequence: TGCGCCAGCAGGGGTTCAGGGATACCCTATGGCTACACCTTC.

The chain couples TRBV30 to TRBJ2-5; perhaps TRBD1 as D (6 bases). The CDR3 spans 14 residues. CDR1 is GTSNPN, CDR2 SVGIG, per germline (reference sequence). The V end lost 2 bases, the J end lost 4 bases, and 14 bases lay between the germline ends. The CDR3, as DNA: TGTGCCTGGAGTCCTGGACAGATTGGAGAGACCCAGTACTTC. It is translated as CAWSPGQIGETQYF.

The J gene is TRBJ1-3, the V gene TRBV9, with 7 bases aligning to TRBD1. Germline CDR1 and CDR2: SGDLS and YYNGEE. V was clipped by 1 base and J by 4 bases; unmatched bases: 8. The CDR3 covers 16 residues. CDR3 coding DNA: TGTGCCAGCAGCGTATCGGGACAGCGAACGGGAAACACCATATATTTT. This encodes CASSVSGQRTGNTIYF.

This sequence joins TRBV10-3 and TRBJ1-2; D perhaps matches TRBD1 (6 bases). This CDR3 is 15 amino acids long. CDR1 and CDR2 from the germline V gene are ENHRY and SYGVKD. V shed 4 bases and J shed 2 bases, with 14 bases lying between them. The CDR3 DNA reads TGTGCCATCAGTGGACCGACAAGGGGGAACTATGGCTACACCTTC. This gives the protein CAISGPTRGNYGYTF.

The chain joins TRBV4-3 to TRBJ2-2, with D possibly TRBD2 on 6 matching bases. Germline-derived CDR1 and CDR2 are LGHNA and YSLEER. The CDR3 covers 14 residues. Trimming removed 0 bases at V and 6 bases at J, with 8 bases between. The CDR3 loop is CASSQEAGSGELFF. CDR3 coding DNA: TGCGCCAGCAGCCAAGAGGCGGGGTCCGGGGAGCTGTTTTTT.

This clone was observed a handful of times. The CDR3 protein is CASSQRRAQIGQGMSGYTF. CDR3 in DNA: TGTGCCAGCAGCCAGCGTCGAGCCCAAATAGGACAGGGAATGAGTGGCTACACCTTC. This chain uses TRBV7-8 with TRBJ1-2; the match to TRBD1 covers 8 bases. This CDR3 region has 19 residues. The germline V gene encodes CDR1 SGHVS and CDR2 FQNEAQ. Trimming cost V 5 bases and J 7 bases; bases outside gene matches: 24.

The V gene is TRBV5-6, the J gene TRBJ1-6; tentative D call: TRBD1 (6 bases). CDR3 length equals 14 residues. Germline V gene data show CDR1 as SGHDT and CDR2 as YYEEEE. V was trimmed by 6 bases and J by 8 bases, leaving 15 bases between them. The CDR3 reads CASNQGLRDSPLHF. DNA of the CDR3: TGTGCCAGCAACCAGGGGCTTCGTGATTCACCCCTCCACTTT.

The chain recombines TRBV4-2 with TRBJ1-4, with D hard to call. V lost 1 base and J lost 14, with 20 bases in between. CDR3 size: 15 residues. Germline CDR1 and CDR2: LGHNA and YNFKEQ. In nucleotides, the CDR3 is TGTGCCAGCAGCCAAGTTGGAGCCGCCTTAGGCGTGCTGTTTTTT. This codes for CASSQVGAALGVLFF.

This clone was observed once. V and J are TRBV5-1 and TRBJ1-4; no firm D call. The ends were cut back, 5 bases at V and 8 bases at J, with 22 bases in the middle. CDR1 and CDR2 from the germline V gene are SGHRS and YFSETQ. The CDR3 extends over 16 amino acids. The chain's CDR3 is CASSFLAGESSEKLFF. The DNA for the CDR3 is TGCGCCAGCAGTTTCCTAGCCGGGGAGAGTAGCGAAAAACTGTTTTTT.

The genes are TRBV9 and TRBJ2-1; weak D call: TRBD1 (5 bases). V was clipped by 4 bases and J by 6 bases, with 5 bases between them. Germline-derived CDR1 and CDR2 are SGDLS and YYNGEE. The length of the CDR3 is 11 residues. The DNA for the CDR3 is TGTGCCAGCAGCAGGGGCAATGAGCAGTTCTTC. The encoded protein is CASSRGNEQFF.

The chain joins TRBV5-4 to TRBJ1-1; 8 nucleotides line up with TRBD1. The V and J ends lost 4 bases and 1 base, in that order; junction bases with no gene match: 3. The CDR3 consists of 14 residues. The germline gives CDR1 SGHNT, CDR2 YYREEE (reference sequence). The CDR3 DNA reads TGTGCCAGCAGCACCCAGGGGGCGAACACTGAAGCTTTCTTT. Amino acid sequence: CASSTQGANTEAFF.

The chain employs TRBV28 and TRBJ2-2, with D possibly matching TRBD1 (5 bases). CDR1 is MDHEN and CDR2 is SYDVKM in the germline V gene. V lost 3 bases, J lost 6 bases, and 17 bases lay in between. CDR3 size: 16 residues. The CDR3 DNA is TGTGCCAGCAGTTTCAATCCGGGCCTAGGGGCCGGGGAGCTGTTTTTT. Translated, it gives CASSFNPGLGAGELFF. Looking up the rest from reference TRBV28 and TRBJ2-2 gives the full variable domain: DVKVTQSSRYLVKRTGEKVFLECVQDMDHENMFWYRQDPGLGLRLIYFSYDVKMKEKGDIPEGYSVSREKKERFSLILESASTNQTSMYLCASSFNPGLGAGELFFGEGSRLTVL.

Turning to this clone: The same CDR3 arises from other DNA sequences in this sample as well. The rearrangement joins TRBV7-9 to TRBJ1-3; D not certain. This CDR3 contains 15 residues. Looked up from germline, CDR1 is SEHNR and CDR2 is FQNEAQ (reference sequence). Trimming removed 5 bases from V and 0 bases from J, with 11 bases in between. The CDR3 coding sequence is TGTGCCAGCAGCCCCCGGGGAATCTCTGGAAACACCATATATTTT. This gives the protein CASSPRGISGNTIYF.

The rearrangement uses TRBV20-1 and TRBJ2-3; maybe TRBD2 (5 bases). CDR1 and CDR2 (germline): DFQATT, SNEGSKA (reference sequence). The CDR3 is made up of 16 amino acids. V shed 3 bases and J shed 1 base, with 17 bases lying between them. The CDR3 sequence: CSASPAPAAGTDTQYF. The CDR3 bases are TGCAGTGCTAGTCCGGCCCCCGCAGCGGGCACAGATACGCAGTATTTT.

V and J are TRBV18 and TRBJ1-6; 8 positions match TRBD1. The trim removed 2 bases at V and 10 bases at J, leaving 4 bases unmatched. The CDR3 covers 14 residues. Germline loops: CDR1 KGHSH, CDR2 LQKENI. The CDR3 is CASSPDRGRSPLHF. The CDR3 DNA is TGTGCCAGCTCACCAGACAGGGGACGGTCACCCCTCCACTTT.

CDR3 amino acids: CASSLGRQGPLLNTEAFF. CDR3 DNA: TGTGCCAGCAGCTTAGGTAGGCAGGGGCCCCTTTTGAACACTGAAGCTTTCTTT. This chain joins TRBV7-8 and TRBJ1-1, with D possibly TRBD1 on 6 matching bases. This CDR3 contains 18 residues. Trimming removed 1 base at V and 0 bases at J, with 18 bases between. CDR1 SGHVS and CDR2 FQNEAQ come from the germline V gene.

The chain carries TRBV7-3 and TRBJ2-7, with 11 nucleotides matching TRBD1. Trimming removed 3 bases from V and 3 bases from J; junction bases left unmatched: 4. The CDR3 covers 15 residues. Germline CDR1 reads SGHTA; CDR2 reads FQGTGA. CDR3 amino acids: CASSFGQGAYYEQYF. In DNA form, the CDR3 reads TGTGCCAGCAGCTTCGGACAGGGGGCGTACTACGAGCAGTACTTC.

This clone was recorded once. The chain joins TRBV11-2 to TRBJ1-3; D is undetermined. The CDR3 totals 13 residues. Per germline, CDR1 SGHAT and CDR2 FQNNGV. The V end was cut by 1 base, the J end by 2 bases, with 3 bases between. CDR3 protein: CASSLAAGNTIYF. In nucleotides, the CDR3 is TGTGCCAGCAGCTTAGCCGCTGGAAACACCATATATTTT.

The V call is TRBV5-1, the J call TRBJ2-2; 8 bases align to TRBD1. V gave up 4 bases and J gave up 3 bases; unmatched junction bases: 8. This CDR3 spans 16 amino acids. Per germline, CDR1 SGHRS and CDR2 YFSETQ. Here the CDR3 DNA reads TGCGCCAGCAGCCCGCCCGGGACAGGACACACCGGGGAGCTGTTTTTT. Translating it yields CASSPPGTGHTGELFF.

The rearrangement joins TRBV5-1 to TRBJ2-3, with D perhaps matching TRBD2 (6 bases). Germline assignment: CDR1 SGHRS and CDR2 YFSETQ. The CDR3 is 15 residues long. The ends were cut back, 0 bases at V and 0 bases at J, with 8 bases in the middle. This CDR3 reads CASSLAGVSTDTQYF. The CDR3 coding sequence is TGCGCCAGCAGCTTGGCGGGGGTTAGCACAGATACGCAGTATTTT.

This chain uses TRBV5-1 with TRBJ2-7; tentative D call: TRBD1 (5 bases). The CDR3 runs 16 residues. Trimming removed 4 bases from V and 4 bases from J, with 21 bases in between. Germline assignment: CDR1 SGHRS and CDR2 YFSETQ. DNA of the CDR3: TGCGCCAGCAGCCTTTTGGATCAGGGTCTGATGTACGAGCAGTACTTC. Protein product: CASSLLDQGLMYEQYF. Full variable domain (remainder filled in from reference TRBV5-1 and TRBJ2-7): KAGVTQTPRYLIKTRGQQVTLSCSPISGHRSVSWYQQTPGQGLQFLFEYFSETQRNKGNFPGRFSGRQFSNSRSEMNVSTLELGDSALYLCASSLLDQGLMYEQYFGPGTRLTVT.

The rearrangement links TRBV6-5 to TRBJ2-5, with 7 bases that match TRBD1. V lost 4 bases, J lost 3 bases, and 11 bases stayed unmatched. The CDR3 spans 16 residues. CDR1 MNHEY and CDR2 SVGAGI come from the germline V gene. The CDR3 protein is CASSSLTYQGEETQYF. DNA of the CDR3: TGTGCCAGCAGTTCCCTGACATACCAGGGGGAAGAGACCCAGTACTTC.

This clone has just a few counts. This chain uses TRBV4-3 with TRBJ1-2, with a tentative D call TRBD1 (6 bases). V lost 0 bases to trimming and J lost 2 bases, with 13 bases between them. CDR1 LGHNA and CDR2 YSLEER come from the germline V gene. This CDR3 is built from 16 residues. The CDR3 here is CASSQEVVRGNYGYTF. Here the CDR3 DNA reads TGCGCCAGCAGCCAAGAGGTCGTCAGGGGAAACTATGGCTACACCTTC.